These T cell receptor beta chains were read from a single sample in a study of human T cells and chemical hapten exposure. MiXCR was run by TCRdb on the reads, yielding one entry per CDR3 protein. The repertoire has around 120,000 distinct CDR3 sequences, less than 10% of them found once; the top ten carry 1.4%. Material: whole blood. These receptor sequences come from a human donor in good health. Some clones in this sample may be carry-over from other donors' samples. Both conserved end residues are part of each CDR3. The D gene is left open where the match is weak. Not every row has a clone size; where given, it reads once, few, many or a size class.

v_gene	d_gene	abundance	j_gene	CDR3aa	CDR3nt
TRBV19	TRBD2	-	TRBJ2-1	CASSDRLAGGFSEQFF	TGTGCCAGTAGCGACCGACTAGCGGGGGGGTTCTCTGAGCAGTTCTTC
TRBV20-1	-	-	TRBJ2-7	CSASTGGRAGEQYF	TGCAGTGCTAGTACGGGGGGCCGTGCCGGCGAGCAGTACTTC
TRBV12-5	-	many	TRBJ2-1	CASGLIGAAENEQFF	TGTGCTAGTGGTTTGATCGGGGCCGCGGAGAATGAGCAGTTCTTC
TRBV9	TRBD1	many	TRBJ1-1	CASSPRTGGMNTEAFF	TGTGCCAGCAGCCCTCGGACAGGGGGAATGAACACTGAAGCTTTCTTT
TRBV21-1	-	many	TRBJ2-1	CASSKVPGQSYNEQFF	TGTGCCAGCAGCAAAGTCCCGGGACAGTCCTACAATGAGCAGTTCTTC
TRBV7-8	TRBD2	-	TRBJ2-5	CASSLDPLQRGGETQYF	TGTGCCAGCAGCTTAGACCCCCTTCAGCGGGGGGGAGAGACCCAGTACTTC
TRBV7-2	-	-	TRBJ1-5	CASSLDVYQPQHF	TGTGCCAGCAGCTTAGATGTATATCAGCCCCAGCATTTT
TRBV14	TRBD2	few	TRBJ2-5	CASSRMTSGNQETQYF	TGTGCCAGCAGCCGGATGACTAGCGGGAACCAAGAGACCCAGTACTTC
TRBV7-9	-	-	TRBJ2-5	CASSYDVEETQYF	TGTGCCAGCAGCTATGACGTCGAGGAGACCCAGTACTTC
TRBV10-3	-	few	TRBJ1-1	CAISGGFRGQIPEAFF	TGTGCCATCAGTGGTGGGTTCCGGGGCCAGATCCCTGAAGCTTTCTTT
TRBV20-1	TRBD2	many	TRBJ2-3	CSAARLAGGTDTQYF	TGCAGTGCTGCCCGACTAGCGGGGGGCACAGATACGCAGTATTTT
TRBV7-8	TRBD2	-	TRBJ2-3	CASSHGLAERVFTDTQYF	TGTGCCAGCAGCCACGGACTAGCGGAGAGGGTTTTCACAGATACGCAGTATTTT
TRBV6-1	-	few	TRBJ1-5	CASSEAGGPHQPQHF	TGTGCCAGCAGTGAGGCGGGGGGACCTCATCAGCCCCAGCATTTT
TRBV11-2	-	-	TRBJ1-3	CASSLNHFSGNTIYF	TGTGCCAGCAGCTTAAATCATTTCTCTGGAAACACCATATATTTT
TRBV2	-	many	TRBJ1-1	CASRGRNTEAFF	TGTGCCAGCAGAGGACGAAACACTGAAGCTTTCTTT
TRBV18	-	-	TRBJ2-3	CASSPPVTDTQYF	TGTGCCAGCTCACCACCGGTTACAGATACGCAGTATTTT
TRBV10-3	-	-	TRBJ2-4	CAISGTFEAVAKNIQYF	TGTGCCATCAGTGGGACCTTTGAGGCGGTAGCCAAAAACATTCAGTACTTC
TRBV15	-	many	TRBJ2-2	CATSPQGEGTGELFF	TGTGCCACCAGCCCGCAGGGCGAGGGCACCGGGGAGCTGTTTTTT
TRBV12-3/TRBV12-4	TRBD1	many	TRBJ1-6	CASSGQGSSPLHF	TGTGCCAGCAGCGGACAGGGTAGCTCACCCCTCCACTTT
TRBV7-9	TRBD2	few	TRBJ2-1	CASSREGGPYNEQFF	TGTGCCAGCAGTAGGGAGGGAGGGCCCTACAATGAGCAGTTCTTC
TRBV9	TRBD1	many	TRBJ2-7	CASSVIPGQGIYEQYF	TGTGCCAGCAGCGTGATACCGGGACAGGGAATATACGAGCAGTACTTC
TRBV27	-	many	TRBJ1-1	CASSSFQAIMNTEAFF	TGTGCCAGCAGTTCTTTCCAGGCCATTATGAACACTGAAGCTTTCTTT
TRBV12-3/TRBV12-4	TRBD1	-	TRBJ2-7	CASSPTGIDEQYF	TGTGCCAGCAGCCCGACAGGGATCGACGAGCAGTACTTC
TRBV27	TRBD1	many	TRBJ2-7	CASSLGTGNYEQYF	TGTGCCAGCAGTTTAGGGACAGGGAATTACGAGCAGTACTTC
TRBV10-3	TRBD1	-	TRBJ2-7	CAIGSSTGSHEQYF	TGTGCCATCGGTTCTTCGACAGGGTCACACGAGCAGTACTTC
TRBV18	-	many	TRBJ2-1	CASSPPVSHNEQFF	TGTGCCAGCTCACCCCCGGTCAGCCACAATGAGCAGTTCTTC
TRBV12-3/TRBV12-4	TRBD2	few	TRBJ2-1	CASSPSGLEGNEQFF	TGTGCCAGCAGCCCTAGCGGACTTGAGGGCAATGAGCAGTTCTTC
TRBV20-1	-	many	TRBJ2-1	CSARDPREPYNEQFF	TGCAGTGCTAGAGATCCGAGGGAGCCCTACAATGAGCAGTTCTTC
TRBV6-5	-	-	TRBJ2-2	CASTPSTNTGELFF	TGTGCCAGCACCCCATCTACGAACACCGGGGAGCTGTTTTTT
TRBV7-9	-	-	TRBJ2-3	CASTPLRESTDTQYF	TGTGCCAGCACCCCACTCAGGGAAAGCACAGATACGCAGTATTTT
TRBV5-1	-	-	TRBJ2-7	CASSLATGLNEQYF	TGCGCCAGCAGCTTGGCCACTGGACTGAACGAGCAGTACTTC
TRBV27	-	-	TRBJ2-1	CASSLSGSPWNEQFF	TGTGCCAGCAGTTTATCCGGGTCTCCTTGGAATGAGCAGTTCTTC